What follows is one T cell receptor beta chain and its context. Germline V gives CDR1 MNHEY, CDR2 SVGAGI. This CDR3 is built from 15 residues. V was clipped by 6 bases and J by 7 bases, with 18 bases between them. This sample was taken from a study of blood T cell repertoires in COVID-19. Background on the study: T cells, B-cell-depleted T cells, or PBMCs supplied cDNA or gDNA.

The table came from immunoSEQ multiplex PCR; TCRdb's copy has only in-frame clones and leaves some out. The sample carries around 300,000 clones, roughly 89% recorded once. The chain links TRBV6-5 to TRBJ1-4, with D tentatively TRBD1 (5 bases). The source material was PBMCs or T cells enriched from blood (not recorded which). The origin of this receptor is a woman aged 60 to 75 who had recovered from COVID-19. CDR3 loop: CASRRGTTTGEKLFF. DNA for the CDR3: TGTGCCAGCAGGCGGGGGACCACGACTGGTGAAAAACTGTTTTTT.